The sample holds many counts of the clone carrying this T cell receptor (beta chain). As yet, its antigen is unknown. Amplification of TCR beta CDR3 regions used RNA transcripts. The first-round RT-PCR employed HTBI primers together with the Qiagen OneStep RT-PCR kit. A multiplex PCR was then performed as the second round. TCRdb analysed the multiplex PCR reads with MiXCR anew, one entry per CDR3 protein. The sample consists of 620,000 or so distinct CDR3 sequences, roughly 20% of them appearing once. Newly diagnosed hyperthyroidism donors, aged 18 to 65, duration under 2 months. Diagnosis relied on clinical symptoms, serum thyroxine, TRAb, thyroid ultrasound and orbital computed tomography. Germline V gene data show CDR1 as DFQATT and CDR2 as SNEGSKA (reference sequence). V gave up 3 bases and J gave up 0 bases; unmatched junction bases: 7. CDR3 size: 15 residues. This sample is drawn from a study of Graves' ophthalmopathy and Graves' hyperthyroidism. Study background: Blood was drawn at initial diagnosis, before any treatment. Whole-study findings and limits: The blood repertoire also included most expanded thyroid clonotypes above 0.001 frequency.

Input material: peripheral blood. This chain joins TRBV20-1 and TRBJ1-1, with 7 bases fitting TRBD1. This clonotype originated in a woman aged 18 to 35 with stable Graves' hyperthyroidism. Some clones in this sample may be carry-over from other donors' samples. The DNA for the CDR3 is TGCAGTGCTAGTCGGGGACAGAGCATGAACACTGAAGCTTTCTTT. This gives the protein CSASRGQSMNTEAFF.